This TCR beta chain is from a study of human T cells and chemical hapten exposure. Background on the study: For the roughly 24-week duration of the study, patients were given weekly doses of diphenylcyclopropenone on the scalp.

The time point denotes: pre-sensitization, week 0. The treatment was: therapeutic diphenylcyclopropenone sensitization with weekly scalp DPC. Samples of blood were obtained prior to the application of each patch test. Notes on this clonotype: Its antigen is undetermined.

TCRdb re-derived calls from the RACE reads in MiXCR, one entry per CDR3 protein. The top ten clones hold roughly 3% of a sample with fewer than 200,000 distinct CDR3 sequences, approximately 29% of them seen once. The ends were cut back, 3 bases at V and 1 base at J, with 16 bases in the middle. Germline values: CDR1 SGHAT, CDR2 FQDESV (reference sequence). The CDR3 is 17 amino acids. General study points: Counts of TCRs expanded at PT1 correlated positively with patch test score. Sensitizing to DPC left TCRs with a frequency above 1 in 1000 unaltered.

This material consisted of whole blood, taken in connection with sensitization to the hapten diphenylcyclopropenone (DPC). The chain carries TRBV11-1 and TRBJ2-1; D call uncertain. This TCR was recovered from a woman in her twenties or thirties with alopecia areata. Some clones in this sample may be carry-over from other donors' samples. The DNA for the CDR3 is TGTGCCAGCAGCTTTAGGAGAGCTTTTTTATCCTACAATGAGCAGTTCTTC. It translates to CASSFRRAFLSYNEQFF.